What follows are 28 T cell receptor beta chains derived from one specimen sequenced in a study of molecular identifiers for immune sequencing clone quantification. Each CDR3 protein gets one entry after TCRdb re-called the PCR reads with MiXCR. This table has nearly 650,000 distinct CDR3 sequences, about 25% appearing once. Source material: naive CD8+ T cells from blood, with Jurkat cell RNA spiked in. Sample subset: FACS-sorted CD8+CD4-CCR7+CD45RA+ naive T cells. Source of these receptors: a human donor in good health. Some libraries in this study had Jurkat cell RNA spiked in.

This clonotype was seen repeatedly, ten times or more. The V call is TRBV2, the J call TRBJ2-6; TRBD2 is a possible D gene (5 bases). The CDR3 runs 16 residues. Germline V gene data show CDR1 as SNHLY and CDR2 as FYNNEI. Trimming took off 8 bases at V and 0 bases at J, with 14 bases between the two ends. CDR3 loop: CASGESPSSGANVLTF. CDR3 nucleotide sequence: TGTGCCAGCGGGGAGAGCCCCTCCTCTGGGGCCAACGTCCTGACTTTC.

This sequence joins TRBV5-1 and TRBJ2-3; 11 bases are a match to TRBD2. The CDR3 runs to 18 residues. The trim removed 0 bases at V and 2 bases at J, leaving 8 bases unmatched. Germline V gives CDR1 SGHRS, CDR2 YFSETQ. The CDR3 spells CASSLEVSGGAPTDTQYF. The CDR3 coding sequence is TGCGCCAGCAGCTTGGAGGTTAGCGGGGGGGCCCCCACAGATACGCAGTATTTT.

As concerns this clonotype: This sequence may be a read error, since a much larger clone differs from it by one base. This chain joins TRBV12-5 and TRBJ1-4, with 7 bases lining up with TRBD1. Germline V CDR1 and CDR2: LGHNT, FRNRAP. CDR3 length: 15 amino acids. With V trimmed by 1 base and J by 11 bases, 10 bases remained unmatched. The CDR3 loop reads CASGLDVTGTDKLFF. The CDR3 nucleotides read TGTGCTAGTGGTTTGGACGTGACAGGGACTGATAAACTGTTTTTT.

Worth noting for this clonotype: A single base separates this from a much larger clone, so it may be a read error. The chain recombines TRBV27 with TRBJ2-7; D possibly matches TRBD1 or TRBD2 (5 bases each). The CDR3 loop spans 11 amino acids. The V and J ends lost 7 bases and 5 bases respectively, with 9 bases between them. CDR1 MNHEY and CDR2 SMNVEV come from the germline V gene (reference sequence). The CDR3 spells CASNGTDEQYF. DNA for the CDR3: TGTGCCAGCAATGGGACGGACGAGCAGTACTTC.

V usage is TRBV5-3 and J usage is TRBJ2-2; D is unresolved. TRBV5-3 falls under the ORF class, with uncertain function. With 8 bases removed from V and 4 bases from J, the gap between germline ends came to 18 bases. The CDR3 extends over 15 amino acids. The CDR3 protein is CASSQKPASTGELFF. The CDR3 DNA reads as TGTGCCAGCAGCCAGAAACCAGCGAGCACCGGGGAGCTGTTTTTT.

In its sample, this clonotype was seen a few times. V usage is TRBV13 and J usage is TRBJ1-1, with D possibly being TRBD1 (5 bases). The ends were cut back, 4 bases at V and 0 bases at J, with 15 bases in the middle. The CDR3 runs 16 residues. Per the germline V gene, CDR1 is PRHDT and CDR2 is FYEKMQ (reference sequence). The CDR3 sequence is CASSSLAGEVNTEAFF. The CDR3 DNA follows: TGTGCCAGCAGCTCCCTAGCGGGGGAAGTGAACACTGAAGCTTTCTTT. Together with reference TRBV13 and TRBJ1-1, the CDR3 gives the full variable domain: AAGVIQSPRHLIKEKRETATLKCYPIPRHDTVYWYQQGPGQDPQFLISFYEKMQSDKGSIPDRFSAQQFSDYHSELNMSSLELGDSALYFCASSSLAGEVNTEAFFGQGTRLTVV.

The chain couples TRBV4-3 to TRBJ2-1; 12 bases agree with TRBD2. V lost 4 bases and J lost 1; bases outside the gene matches: 14. The CDR3 length is 20 residues. CDR1 LGHNA and CDR2 YSLEER come from the germline V gene. Here the CDR3 reads CASSPQLGLAGWESYNEQFF. DNA of the CDR3: TGCGCCAGCAGCCCCCAGTTAGGACTAGCGGGATGGGAGTCCTACAATGAGCAGTTCTTC.

The chain recombines TRBV12-5 with TRBJ2-7; D might be TRBD1 or TRBD2, each matching 5 bases. Trimming pared 1 base from V and 8 bases from J, leaving 12 bases between. The CDR3 has 13 residues. Germline V lookup: CDR1 LGHNT, CDR2 FRNRAP. As DNA, the CDR3 is TGTGCTAGTGGTTTGGGGGACGAATACAAGCAGTACTTC. It is translated as CASGLGDEYKQYF.

As regards this clonotype: This is likely a read error, given that the CDR3 carries no conserved phenylalanine or tryptophan at its end. The genes are TRBV6-6 and TRBJ1-1; tentatively, D is TRBD1 (5 bases). V was shortened by 9 bases and J by 3 bases, with 17 bases between the two germline ends. The CDR3 extends over 14 amino acids. Germline V CDR1 and CDR2: MNHNY, SVGAGI (reference sequence). CDR3 sequence reads: CASRIAGLDTEAFL. CDR3 DNA: TGTGCCAGTCGCATTGCAGGGTTAGACACTGAAGCTTTCCTT.

The rearrangement links TRBV27 to TRBJ2-7; 9 bases fit TRBD2. This CDR3 region has 16 residues. The V segment lost 2 bases and the J segment 4 bases; nucleotides outside the gene matches: 9. CDR1 and CDR2 (germline): MNHEY, SMNVEV (reference sequence). CDR3 in amino acids: CASSLSFSGSGYEQYF. The CDR3 DNA follows: TGTGCCAGCAGTTTAAGCTTTAGCGGGAGTGGGTACGAGCAGTACTTC.

This clonotype occurred a few times. As DNA, the CDR3 is TGCGCCAGCAGAGGGCGGGGGGGCACAGATACGCAGTATTTT. Its translation: CASRGRGGTDTQYF. The chain uses TRBV5-1 and TRBJ2-3; 8 bases are shared with TRBD2. Per the germline V gene, CDR1 is SGHRS and CDR2 is YFSETQ. There are 14 residues in the CDR3. The V and J ends lost 5 bases and 1 base, in that order; junction bases with no gene match: 3.

In this sample, this clonotype turned up many times. The chain carries TRBV11-2 and TRBJ2-3, with unresolved D. Trimming removed 5 bases at V and 2 bases at J, with 8 bases between. Germline CDR1 and CDR2: SGHAT and FQNNGV. CDR3 length: 13 amino acids. The CDR3 reads CASSHFTTDTQYF. For the CDR3, the DNA is TGTGCCAGCAGCCACTTCACCACAGATACGCAGTATTTT.

This clonotype came up a few times. The genes are TRBV6-1 and TRBJ2-7; D gene uncertain. V shed 7 bases and J shed 9 bases, with 13 bases lying between them. Germline CDR1 is MNHNS and CDR2 is SASEGT. CDR3 length: 11 amino acids. The DNA for the CDR3 is TGTGCCAGCATCGACTGGTATTGGCAGTACTTC. The encoded protein is CASIDWYWQYF.

This clonotype turned up a few times. V is TRBV7-6 and J is TRBJ2-2; 9 bases map to TRBD2. There are 17 residues in the CDR3. Germline loops: CDR1 SGHVS, CDR2 FNYEAQ. V lost 2 bases to trimming and J lost 4 bases; unmatched junction nucleotides: 8. CDR3 region: CASSLFSGSGPTGELFF. The CDR3 DNA reads as TGTGCCAGCAGCTTATTTAGCGGGAGTGGGCCCACCGGGGAGCTGTTTTTT.

The sample holds many counts of this clonotype. The chain has TRBV4-3 and TRBJ1-1, with unresolved D. Germline V lookup: CDR1 LGHNA, CDR2 YSLEER. The CDR3 covers 14 residues. V lost 1 base and J lost 8, with 14 bases in between. The CDR3 region has the DNA TGCGCCAGCAGCCAAGGTTACAGAACAATAGAAGCTTTCTTT. Residues: CASSQGYRTIEAFF.

The chain is built from TRBV27 and TRBJ2-2, with D possibly being TRBD2 (7 bases). CDR3 length: 17 residues. Germline loops: CDR1 MNHEY, CDR2 SMNVEV (reference sequence). Trimming took off 8 bases at V and 5 bases at J, with 24 bases between the two ends. This CDR3 is CASPGGRERVGTGELFF. CDR3 in DNA: TGTGCCAGCCCCGGGGGGCGGGAGAGAGTTGGGACCGGGGAGCTGTTTTTT.

The chain joins TRBV28 to TRBJ1-1; TRBD1 matches at 7 bases. V trimming: 7 bases; J trimming: 7 bases; junction bases outside the gene matches: 9. This CDR3 region has 13 residues. CDR1 is MDHEN and CDR2 is SYDVKM in the germline V gene. CDR3 amino acids: CASNKTRDSEAFF. The CDR3 DNA follows: TGTGCCAGCAACAAGACCCGGGACAGTGAAGCTTTCTTT.

Concerning this clonotype: A much larger clonotype is one base distant, so this may be a read error. V usage is TRBV9 and J usage is TRBJ2-1; no clear D gene. Trimming shortened V by 0 bases and J by 2 bases, and 12 bases separated the two germline ends. CDR3 size: 16 residues. Germline values: CDR1 SGDLS, CDR2 YYNGEE. DNA of the CDR3: TGTGCCAGCAGCGTAGACACGGGCGTCCCCTACAATGAGCAGTTCTTC. This translates into CASSVDTGVPYNEQFF.

The gene calls are TRBV6-5 and TRBJ2-1; TRBD1 or TRBD2 may be the D gene (6 bases each). V gave up 0 bases and J gave up 9 bases, with 12 bases separating them. The CDR3 is 14 amino acids. CDR1 and CDR2 (germline): MNHEY, SVGAGI. CDR3 bases: TGTGCCAGCAGTTACTCGGGGGGCTTGGGTGAGCAGTTCTTC. It is translated as CASSYSGGLGEQFF.

This clonotype was counted only a few times. A clone one base away is much larger, so this may be a read error. This chain joins TRBV7-2 and TRBJ2-7, with D unresolved. Germline V gene data show CDR1 as SGHTA and CDR2 as FQGNSA. The CDR3 totals 14 residues. The CDR3 loop reads CASRVPPTLYAQYF. The CDR3 region has the DNA TGTGCCAGCCGTGTACCGCCAACCCTCTACGCGCAGTACTTC. Using reference TRBV7-2 and TRBJ2-7 for the parts outside the CDR3, the full variable domain is GAGVSQSPSNKVTEKGKDVELRCDPISGHTALYWYRQSLGQGLEFLIYFQGNSAPDKSGLPSDRFSAERTGGSVSTLTIQRTQQEDSAVYLCASRVPPTLYAQYFGPGTRLTVT.

The rearrangement uses TRBV12-3 or TRBV12-4 and TRBJ1-1, with D perhaps matching TRBD1 (6 bases). The V gene lost 6 bases and the J gene lost 10 bases, with 21 bases spanning the gap. The CDR3 is 14 amino acids. The DNA for the CDR3 is TGTGCCAGCAGCTTCGGACAGTTCTCTCCTGGAGCTTTCTTT. As protein: CASSFGQFSPGAFF.

Ten or more counts support this clonotype. This chain links TRBV29-1 with TRBJ2-3, with a weak D call TRBD2 (5 bases). Germline V gene lookup returns CDR1 SQVTM and CDR2 ANQGSEA. Trimming removed 3 bases at V and 3 bases at J, with 13 bases between. The CDR3 sequence is 14 residues long. CDR3 sequence: CSVELGRRTDTQYF. The CDR3 nucleotides read TGCAGCGTTGAGCTGGGAAGGAGGACAGATACGCAGTATTTT.

This clonotype was seen a handful of times. The chain combines TRBV6-5 with TRBJ1-6, with unresolved D. Germline V gene lookup returns CDR1 MNHEY and CDR2 SVGAGI. The length of the CDR3 is 16 residues. V gave up 5 bases and J gave up 2 bases, with 13 bases separating them. CDR3 in amino acids: CASSAQTVTYNSPLHF. The CDR3 bases are TGTGCCAGCAGTGCCCAGACTGTGACCTATAATTCACCCCTCCACTTT.

This clonotype was seen repeatedly, ten times or more. The V and J genes are TRBV7-7 and TRBJ2-3, with D unresolved. CDR1 and CDR2 from the germline V gene are SSHAT and FNYEAQ (reference sequence). This CDR3 spans 10 amino acids. V lost 7 bases to trimming and J lost 10 bases, with 9 bases between them. CDR3 sequence (DNA): TGTGCCAGCACCCTTATTGCGCAGTATTTT. This codes for CASTLIAQYF.

V is TRBV7-3 and J is TRBJ2-5; TRBD2 aligns across 8 bases. CDR1 is SGHTA and CDR2 is FQGTGA in the germline V gene. The CDR3 contains 16 residues. V was pared by 11 bases and J by 0 bases, with 14 bases of the junction left unmatched. The CDR3 loop reads CALQRGGRPDQETQYF. The CDR3 DNA reads TGTGCCCTCCAAAGAGGCGGGAGGCCTGACCAAGAGACCCAGTACTTC.

This clonotype was observed a few times. V is TRBV20-1 and J is TRBJ2-4; 11 bases align to TRBD2. The length of the CDR3 is 17 residues. The V gene end was trimmed by 3 bases and the J gene end by 3 bases; junction bases not matched to a gene: 10. Germline assignment: CDR1 DFQATT and CDR2 SNEGSKA (reference sequence). The DNA of the CDR3 is TGCAGTGCTAGGGCGCCGGGACTAGCGGATCGCAAAAACATTCAGTACTTC. It yields the protein CSARAPGLADRKNIQYF.

This clonotype has just a few counts. The chain couples TRBV13 to TRBJ2-3; D could derive from TRBD1 or TRBD2 (5 bases each). CDR1 and CDR2 (germline): PRHDT, FYEKMQ (reference sequence). V lost 3 bases and J 0 bases, leaving 10 bases between the germline ends. The CDR3 extends over 15 amino acids. CDR3 coding DNA: TGTGCCAGCAGCTTCCGGGACGGGAGCACAGATACGCAGTATTTT. As protein: CASSFRDGSTDTQYF. The complete variable domain, with remaining parts taken from reference TRBV13 and TRBJ2-3, reads AAGVIQSPRHLIKEKRETATLKCYPIPRHDTVYWYQQGPGQDPQFLISFYEKMQSDKGSIPDRFSAQQFSDYHSELNMSSLELGDSALYFCASSFRDGSTDTQYFGPGTRLTVL.

V and J are TRBV13 and TRBJ1-5; perhaps TRBD1 as D (5 bases). Germline-derived CDR1 and CDR2 are PRHDT and FYEKMQ (reference sequence). The ends were cut back, 3 bases at V and 3 bases at J, with 9 bases in the middle. CDR3 size: 14 residues. CDR3 sequence: CASSFRDDNQPQHF. The CDR3 nucleotides are TGTGCCAGCAGCTTTAGGGACGACAATCAGCCCCAGCATTTT.